One sample yielded the 5 T cell receptor beta chains listed below, sequenced in a study of T cell responses to AZD1222 COVID-19 vaccine. This table comes from immunoSEQ multiplex PCR, and its TCRdb copy is limited to in-frame clones, with some not included. The sample shows about 140,000 clones, approximately 91% of them seen only once. Here the sequenced sample was peripheral blood, taken 28 days after the second AZD1222 dose. The receptors were sampled from an adult who received the AZD1222 COVID-19 vaccine.

The chain is built from TRBV7-3 and TRBJ2-7, with 9 nucleotides matching TRBD2. V shed 1 base, J shed 5 bases, and the junction held 6 bases outside the gene matches. The CDR3 is made up of 15 amino acids. Germline CDR1 SGHTA, CDR2 FQGTGA. The CDR3 DNA sequence: TGTGCCAGCAGCTTAATGCTAGCGGGGAGCCACGAGCAGTACTTC. Protein: CASSLMLAGSHEQYF.

This chain links TRBV11-2 with TRBJ2-2; 13 nucleotides agree with TRBD2. The ends lost 5 bases at V and 2 bases at J; junction bases unmatched: 5. In germline, CDR1 is SGHAT, CDR2 FQNNGV. This CDR3 has 17 residues. CDR3 coding DNA: TGTGCCAGCAGCCCCGGACTAGCGGGGGTTAACACCGGGGAGCTGTTTTTT. It translates to CASSPGLAGVNTGELFF.

The rearrangement links TRBV12-5 to TRBJ2-2; the D gene is possibly TRBD2 (6 bases). The ends were cut back, 7 bases at V and 7 bases at J, with 19 bases in the middle. There are 15 residues in the CDR3. Germline assignment: CDR1 LGHNT and CDR2 FRNRAP. In nucleotides, the CDR3 is TGTGCTAGTGCCACGACAAGCGGGCTTGGCGGGGAGCTGTTTTTT. Its translation is CASATTSGLGGELFF. The whole variable domain, filled in from reference TRBV12-5 and TRBJ2-2, reads DARVTQTPRHKVTEMGQEVTMRCQPILGHNTVFWYRQTMMQGLELLAYFRNRAPLDDSGMPKDRFSAEMPDATLATLKIQPSEPRDSAVYFCASATTSGLGGELFFGEGSRLTVL.

The rearrangement uses TRBV2 and TRBJ2-1; weak D call: TRBD2 (5 bases). This CDR3 is 13 amino acids long. Germline V lookup: CDR1 SNHLY, CDR2 FYNNEI. The germline V and J ends were trimmed by 8 bases and 3 bases, with 11 bases remaining between them. The CDR3 DNA reads TGTGCCAGCCACGGGGAGTTCTACAATGAGCAGTTCTTC. As protein: CASHGEFYNEQFF.

The genes are TRBV15 and TRBJ2-1; the D is unclear. In germline, CDR1 is LNHNV, CDR2 YYDKDF (reference sequence). The CDR3 covers 13 residues. V shed 1 base and J shed 4 bases, with 5 bases lying between them. The CDR3 sequence: CATSRVGYNEQFF. CDR3 nucleotide sequence: TGTGCCACCAGCAGAGTGGGGTACAATGAGCAGTTCTTC.